The clone carrying this TCR beta chain was seen more than once but under ten times. Its specificity is not known. Not enrolled were patients with uncontrolled infection, other autoimmune disease, pregnancy or lactation. TCR beta CDR3 region amplification was performed from RNA transcripts. Carried out on the TCR CDR3, a first-round RT-PCR used the HTBI primer set. TCRdb called the multiplex PCR reads again in MiXCR, with one record for every CDR3 protein. Of 500,000 to 600,000 distinct CDR3 sequences detected, roughly 50% appear once; the ten largest clones hold 7.5% to 8.5%. The record originates from a study of T cells in Graves' hyperthyroidism and ophthalmopathy. Overall study results and limits: Most thyroid clonotypes expanded above 0.001 were also detected in blood.

CDR1 LNHDA and CDR2 SQIVND come from the germline V gene (reference sequence). V was clipped by 3 bases and J by 5 bases, with 14 bases between them. The CDR3 totals 14 residues. Input material: peripheral blood or thyroid tissue (not recorded which). V usage is TRBV19 and J usage is TRBJ2-7; D unclear. The sequence was collected from a young woman with Graves' hyperthyroidism. The CDR3 nucleotides read TGTGCCAGTAGTATTTTGGTCGCCGGCCACGAGCAGTACTTC. It yields the protein CASSILVAGHEQYF.